The 31 T cell receptor beta chains presented below share a single source sample, sequenced in a study of beta chain features in type 1 diabetes. The investigators reverse transcribed all of the isolated RNA, so they sequenced expressed TCRB transcripts. The method was immunoSEQ multiplex PCR; TCRdb's version includes in-frame clones alone and lacks a portion of them. The sample contains 200,000 to 250,000 clones, 9.5% to 13% of which appear only once. Sequenced input: central memory CD4+ T cells from blood. The source is a man younger than 35 in good health.

DNA of the CDR3: TGTGCCAGCAGCTTACTAAGACTAGCGGGAGCCTACGAGCAGTACTTC. Its translation: CASSLLRLAGAYEQYF. J is TRBJ2-7 and V is TRBV7-9; 12 positions agree with TRBD2. V lost 2 bases to trimming and J lost 2 bases; unmatched junction nucleotides: 4. The V gene's germline CDR1 is SEHNR and CDR2 FQNEAQ (reference sequence). This CDR3 is built from 16 residues.

The V and J genes are TRBV5-3 and TRBJ2-2; TRBD2 might be the D (6 bases). TRBV5-3 counts as an open reading frame of uncertain function. Trimming cost V 4 bases and J 6 bases, with 13 bases left between them. This CDR3 is built from 14 residues. CDR3 sequence: CARSVRRVAGELFF. The DNA of the CDR3 is TGTGCCAGAAGCGTGAGGAGGGTAGCCGGGGAGCTGTTTTTT.

This clone was recorded a few times. The chain uses TRBV5-6 and TRBJ2-1; no clear D. Germline V gene lookup returns CDR1 SGHDT and CDR2 YYEEEE. V shed 4 bases and J shed 7 bases, with 15 bases lying between them. The CDR3 covers 14 residues. Written as DNA, the CDR3 is TGTGCCAGCAGCCCACAGCCGGCGGAGAATGAGCAGTTCTTC. This encodes CASSPQPAENEQFF.

This clone was observed a handful of times. This chain uses TRBV30 with TRBJ2-6; D possibly corresponds to TRBD2 (6 bases). This CDR3 has 15 residues. The V gene lost 0 bases and the J gene lost 5 bases, with 11 bases spanning the gap. Germline V gene sequence: CDR1 GTSNPN, CDR2 SVGIG (reference sequence). The DNA for the CDR3 is TGTGCCTGGAGTGTACGGAGGGACTGGGCCAACGTCCTGACTTTC. This encodes CAWSVRRDWANVLTF.

The chain employs TRBV10-3 and TRBJ1-5; possible D gene TRBD1, 5 bases. Germline loops: CDR1 ENHRY, CDR2 SYGVKD. V lost 6 bases and J lost 0, with 6 bases in between. The CDR3 is 13 residues long. The DNA of the CDR3 is TGTGCCATCAGGGACATTAGCAATCAGCCCCAGCATTTT. As protein: CAIRDISNQPQHF.

A few counts support this clone. The rearrangement uses TRBV7-9 and TRBJ2-7; 9 positions agree with TRBD1. The V segment lost 4 bases and the J segment 2 bases; nucleotides outside the gene matches: 6. The CDR3 is 15 residues long. The V gene's germline CDR1 is SEHNR and CDR2 FQNEAQ (reference sequence). The CDR3 loop is CASSSGRTGAYEQYF. The CDR3 coding sequence is TGTGCCAGCAGCTCAGGGCGGACAGGGGCCTACGAGCAGTACTTC.

The chain carries TRBV20-1 and TRBJ2-1, with unresolved D. The CDR3 is 10 amino acids. Germline lookup yields CDR1 DFQATT and CDR2 SNEGSKA (reference sequence). The V end was cut by 5 bases, the J end by 3 bases, with 2 bases between. The CDR3 here is CSAGYNEQFF. CDR3 coding DNA: TGCAGTGCTGGCTACAATGAGCAGTTCTTC.

This clone was counted between two and nine times. This chain links TRBV25-1 with TRBJ1-1; 9 nucleotides agree with TRBD1. Germline trimming cut 2 bases from V and 4 bases from J; bases unmatched to any gene: 8. CDR1 MGHDK and CDR2 SYGVNS come from the germline V gene. CDR3 size: 16 residues. This CDR3 reads CASSEHRGRVGTEAFF. The CDR3 coding sequence is TGTGCCAGCAGTGAACACAGGGGGCGGGTTGGCACTGAAGCTTTCTTT.

This chain joins TRBV5-4 and TRBJ2-7, with 7 bases identical to TRBD1. This CDR3 region has 15 residues. Germline CDR1 and CDR2: SGHNT and YYREEE (reference sequence). V shed 3 bases and J 0 bases; nucleotides not matched to a gene: 6. The CDR3 nucleotides read TGTGCCAGCAGCTCCCGGGACAGACTCTCCTACGAGCAGTACTTC. Translated: CASSSRDRLSYEQYF.

A few counts support this clone. A much larger clone lies a single base off, so this may be a read error. The chain is built from TRBV25-1 and TRBJ2-5; D remains ambiguous. The J call may be mistaken, given a closer DNA end match to TRBJ2-7. Germline V CDR1 and CDR2: MGHDK, SYGVNS. This CDR3 has 15 residues. This CDR3 reads CASSDGGTAGYEQYF. The CDR3 bases are TGTGCCAGCAGTGACGGCGGAACAGCCGGCTACGAGCAGTACTTC.

The table lists this clone with a few counts. Other nucleotide sequences from this sample produce the same CDR3. The rearrangement joins TRBV28 to TRBJ1-1, with no clear D. The V gene's germline CDR1 is MDHEN and CDR2 SYDVKM. The V and J ends lost 6 bases and 2 bases respectively, with 4 bases between them. This CDR3 region has 11 residues. The CDR3 region is CASRTNTEAFF. As DNA, the CDR3 is TGTGCCAGCAGGACAAACACTGAAGCTTTCTTT.

The V and J genes are TRBV30 and TRBJ1-3; D not certain. This CDR3 spans 15 amino acids. The V end was cut by 5 bases, the J end by 0 bases, with 14 bases between. Germline V CDR1 and CDR2: GTSNPN, SVGIG (reference sequence). The DNA for the CDR3 is TGTGCCTGGGAGGTAACTGGATTCTCTGGAAACACCATATATTTT. Translating gives CAWEVTGFSGNTIYF.

This clone was detected only a few times. V gene TRBV7-2 combines with J gene TRBJ2-3, with 10 positions matching TRBD2. The CDR3 length is 15 residues. V was clipped by 5 bases and J by 4 bases; unmatched bases: 6. Germline CDR1 is SGHTA and CDR2 is FQGNSA. The CDR3 reads CASSASGSGADTQYF. The CDR3 DNA is TGTGCCAGCAGCGCTAGCGGGAGTGGGGCAGATACGCAGTATTTT.

This clone was detected only a few times. The rearrangement joins TRBV5-1 to TRBJ1-4; D remains ambiguous. The germline CDR1 and CDR2 sequences are SGHRS and YFSETQ. The CDR3 runs 16 residues. The V end lost 0 bases, the J end lost 0 bases, and 9 bases lay between the germline ends. In nucleotides, the CDR3 is TGCGCCAGCAGCTTGGGGTTCGGTGCAACTAATGAAAAACTGTTTTTT. Amino acid sequence: CASSLGFGATNEKLFF.

This clone was counted a few times. The chain recombines TRBV29-1 with TRBJ1-3; 7 nucleotides match TRBD1. V dropped 2 bases and J dropped 0; count of bases not matched to a gene: 4. Germline V lookup: CDR1 SQVTM, CDR2 ANQGSEA. CDR3 length: 15 residues. This chain's CDR3 is CSVESGQISGNTIYF. CDR3 DNA sequence: TGCAGCGTTGAATCGGGACAGATCTCTGGAAACACCATATATTTT.

The chain combines TRBV7-9 with TRBJ2-5; D call uncertain. CDR1 SEHNR and CDR2 FQNEAQ come from the germline V gene (reference sequence). Trimming shortened V by 4 bases and J by 7 bases, and 10 bases separated the two germline ends. This CDR3 spans 12 amino acids. The CDR3 spells CASSSPTGTQYF. CDR3 bases: TGTGCCAGCAGCTCCCCCACCGGGACCCAGTACTTC.

This chain uses TRBV5-1 with TRBJ2-7, with 10 nucleotides matching TRBD2. V was pared by 2 bases and J by 0 bases, with 2 bases of the junction left unmatched. The germline V gene has CDR1 SGHRS and CDR2 YFSETQ. The CDR3 is 15 amino acids. The CDR3 sequence is CASSFLAGDSYEQYF. The CDR3 DNA reads as TGCGCCAGCAGCTTCCTAGCGGGAGACTCCTACGAGCAGTACTTC.

This clone was counted between two and nine times. The rearrangement joins TRBV10-3 to TRBJ2-1; D could derive from TRBD1 or TRBD2 (6 bases each). Deletions cut 3 bases from V and 9 bases from J, with 12 bases between. This CDR3 contains 13 residues. Germline-derived CDR1 and CDR2 are ENHRY and SYGVKD. The CDR3 DNA is TGTGCCATCAGTGATCCGGGGGCGAGTGAGCAGTTCTTC. It encodes CAISDPGASEQFF.

The chain carries TRBV7-2 and TRBJ2-1; 9 nucleotides align to TRBD2. The junction had 3 bases not matched to a gene; V was cut back by 5 bases and J by 10 bases. Looked up from germline, CDR1 is SGHTA and CDR2 is FQGNSA. The CDR3 is made up of 12 amino acids. CDR3 DNA sequence: TGTGCCAGCAGCACTCTAGCGGGAGAGCAGTTCTTC. Its translation is CASSTLAGEQFF.

Ten or more counts support this clone. The genes are TRBV29-1 and TRBJ2-1; 9 bases match TRBD2. Trimming removed 2 bases from V and 1 base from J; junction bases left unmatched: 3. CDR3 length: 15 amino acids. Germline values: CDR1 SQVTM, CDR2 ANQGSEA. The CDR3 sequence: CSVESSGSSYNEQFF. In DNA, the CDR3 is TGCAGCGTTGAAAGTAGCGGGAGTTCCTACAATGAGCAGTTCTTC.

The chain combines TRBV5-4 with TRBJ1-1; 8 nucleotides agree with TRBD1. Germline V gene data show CDR1 as SGHNT and CDR2 as YYREEE (reference sequence). CDR3 length: 14 residues. The V gene end was trimmed by 4 bases and the J gene end by 6 bases; junction bases not matched to a gene: 8. The chain's CDR3 is CASSPTSQGAEAFF. CDR3 DNA: TGTGCCAGCAGCCCTACCTCACAGGGGGCTGAAGCTTTCTTT.

The rearrangement uses TRBV2 and TRBJ1-2; TRBD1 agrees at 10 bases. The V gene's germline CDR1 is SNHLY and CDR2 FYNNEI. This CDR3 has 14 residues. Losses at the gene ends were 5 bases for V and 8 bases for J; bases not matched to a gene: 8. CDR3 amino acids: CASSPLGTGAGYTF. The CDR3 region has the DNA TGTGCCAGCAGTCCCTTGGGGACAGGGGCCGGCTACACCTTC.

The rearrangement joins TRBV30 to TRBJ2-1; D call uncertain. This CDR3 has 10 residues. The germline V and J ends were trimmed by 1 base and 8 bases, with 3 bases remaining between them. Germline V lookup: CDR1 GTSNPN, CDR2 SVGIG (reference sequence). The CDR3 nucleotides read TGTGCCTGGAGTGATTATGAGCAGTTCTTC. This encodes CAWSDYEQFF. Filled out from reference TRBV30 and TRBJ2-1, the complete variable domain reads SQTIHQWPATLVQPVGSPLSLECTVEGTSNPNLYWYRQAAGRGLQLLFYSVGIGQISSEVPQNLSASRPQDRQFILSSKKLLLSDSGFYLCAWSDYEQFFGPGTRLTVL.

This clone was counted a few times. The chain links TRBV19 to TRBJ1-5; 7 bases align to TRBD1. Unmatched junction bases numbered 9, after V lost 3 bases and J lost 4 bases. Germline V gives CDR1 LNHDA, CDR2 SQIVND (reference sequence). This CDR3 contains 16 residues. The CDR3 nucleotides are TGTGCCAGTAGTATCCCACAGGGGTTGAGGAATCAGCCCCAGCATTTT. Its translation is CASSIPQGLRNQPQHF.

The chain has TRBV2 and TRBJ2-7; no definite D call. CDR1 is SNHLY, CDR2 FYNNEI, per germline. With 0 bases removed from V and 3 bases from J, the gap between germline ends came to 12 bases. There are 15 residues in the CDR3. As DNA, the CDR3 is TGTGCCAGCAGTGAAGCCCCGAACCGTCGCTACGAGCAGTACTTC. Residues: CASSEAPNRRYEQYF.

The chain carries TRBV29-1 and TRBJ2-3, with D perhaps given as TRBD1 or TRBD2 (7 bases each). The V end lost 7 bases, the J end lost 10 bases, and 21 bases lay between the germline ends. Germline lookup yields CDR1 SQVTM and CDR2 ANQGSEA. CDR3 length: 13 residues. The CDR3 loop reads CSDRRGEGFAQYF. The CDR3 bases are TGCAGCGACCGCAGGGGGGAGGGGTTTGCGCAGTATTTT.

This clone turned up a few times. This chain uses TRBV7-2 with TRBJ2-3, with a tentative D call TRBD2 (5 bases). This CDR3 spans 14 amino acids. Per germline, CDR1 SGHTA and CDR2 FQGNSA. The V and J ends lost 5 bases and 3 bases respectively, with 12 bases between them. CDR3 sequence: CASSQLLGTDTQYF. The DNA of the CDR3 is TGTGCCAGCAGCCAACTACTAGGTACAGATACGCAGTATTTT.

The genes are TRBV28 and TRBJ2-2, with D perhaps TRBD1 (6 bases). Germline loops: CDR1 MDHEN, CDR2 SYDVKM. The V gene lost 6 bases and the J gene lost 6 bases, with 11 bases spanning the gap. The CDR3 covers 13 residues. CDR3 DNA: TGTGCCAGCAGGAAAGGGGGATCCGGGGAGCTGTTTTTT. It codes for CASRKGGSGELFF.

V gene TRBV7-7 combines with J gene TRBJ2-7; unclear D gene. There are 14 residues in the CDR3. The germline CDR1 and CDR2 sequences are SSHAT and FNYEAQ (reference sequence). V was trimmed by 5 bases and J by 5 bases, leaving 16 bases between them. The CDR3 region has the DNA TGTGCCAGCAGCGGATTTGGGGTTATCGACGAGCAGTACTTC. Translating it yields CASSGFGVIDEQYF.

This clone was seen only a few times. The chain combines TRBV7-6 with TRBJ1-4; TRBD1 is a possible D gene (6 bases). This CDR3 is 15 amino acids long. The germline CDR1 and CDR2 sequences are SGHVS and FNYEAQ. V was shortened by 4 bases and J by 3 bases, with 12 bases between the two germline ends. The CDR3 DNA reads TGTGCCAGCAGCTATACAGGGATGCCTAATGAAAAACTGTTTTTT. Translated: CASSYTGMPNEKLFF.

This clone was counted a few times. The chain uses TRBV5-1 and TRBJ2-1; 7 nucleotides match TRBD2. This CDR3 is built from 16 residues. Trimming took 0 bases from V and 5 from J; bases not matched to a gene: 8. Germline loops: CDR1 SGHRS, CDR2 YFSETQ. CDR3 in DNA: TGCGCCAGCAGCTTGGCGGTCCAGCGGGACCACAATGAGCAGTTCTTC. This sequence encodes CASSLAVQRDHNEQFF.